Listed below are T cell receptor beta chains from one sample, sequenced in a study of identical twins' blood T cells. One entry per CDR3 protein, called by TCRdb with MiXCR from the 5' RACE reads. The repertoire holds hundreds of thousands of distinct CDR3 sequences, with roughly 31% as singletons. Sequencing was performed on PBMCs. These TCRs come from a woman between 18 and 49 years old in good health. CDR3s include the opening cysteine and the closing phenylalanine or tryptophan. The D gene is left open where the match is weak. Rows may omit the clone size; those that give it use once, few, many or a size class.

J | V | size | D | DNA | CDR3
TRBJ2-7 | TRBV27 | few | - | TGTGCCAGCGGCGTCGTCCCCTACGAGCAGTACTTC | CASGVVPYEQYF
TRBJ1-6 | TRBV5-1 | many | - | TGCGCCAGCAGCTTGACCGATCGTCACAGCAGCTCCTATAATTCACCCCTCCACTTT | CASSLTDRHSSSYNSPLHF
TRBJ2-2 | TRBV29-1 | - | - | TGCAGCGTTGAAGAACAGCTAGGGGAGCTGTTTTTT | CSVEEQLGELFF
TRBJ1-2 | TRBV20-1 | - | TRBD1 | TGCAGTGCTCTTGGACAGGGCTATGGCTACACCTTC | CSALGQGYGYTF
TRBJ1-5 | TRBV12-3/TRBV12-4 | few | - | TGTGCCAGCAGTTTGTCGGGATACAATCAGCCCCAGCATTTT | CASSLSGYNQPQHF
TRBJ2-1 | TRBV9 | - | TRBD2 | TGTGCCAGCAGCCCTGGGAGGGAGAGCCCCTACGACAATGAGCAGTTCTTC | CASSPGRESPYDNEQFF
TRBJ2-1 | TRBV29-1 | many | TRBD2 | TGCAGCGTTGAAGATACTAGCGGGTTGGAGTTCTTC | CSVEDTSGLEFF
TRBJ1-2 | TRBV7-9 | - | - | TGTGCCAGCAGCTCTAGGAGGGGCCCATCTGTACTTAACTATGGCTACACCTTC | CASSSRRGPSVLNYGYTF
TRBJ1-1 | TRBV19 | few | TRBD1 | TGTGCCAGTAGCCCGACAGGGCCAAACACTGAAGCTTTCTTT | CASSPTGPNTEAFF
TRBJ2-3 | TRBV6-2/TRBV6-3 | - | - | TGTGCCAGTACAGGAGGAGATACGCAGTATTTT | CASTGGDTQYF
TRBJ1-1 | TRBV6-2/TRBV6-3 | many | - | TGTGCCAGCAGTTACTCGCTTTGGAGAGAGGGACTCAGATTTGAAGCTTTCTTT | CASSYSLWREGLRFEAFF
TRBJ2-1 | TRBV15 | - | - | TGTGCCACCAGCAGAGATTACGGGGATTACAATGAGCAGTTCTTC | CATSRDYGDYNEQFF
TRBJ1-1 | TRBV29-1 | - | - | TGCAGCGTTGAAGATCGATTATCCCAGGGTGGTGAAGCTTTCTTT | CSVEDRLSQGGEAFF
TRBJ2-1 | TRBV6-2/TRBV6-3 | few | - | TGTGCCACCTGCCCTCCGTCCTACAATGAGCAGTTCTTC | CATCPPSYNEQFF
TRBJ2-2 | TRBV10-3 | few | TRBD2 | TGTGCCATCAAGAAAGCGGGACCGACCGGGGAGCTGTTTTTT | CAIKKAGPTGELFF
TRBJ2-7 | TRBV15 | many | - | TGTGCCACCAGCAGAGATGAGGCTGGCTCCTACGAGCAGTACTTC | CATSRDEAGSYEQYF
TRBJ1-2 | TRBV20-1 | many | TRBD1 | TGCAGTGCTAGAGCCCCAGGGGGGTCTAACTATGGCTACACCTTC | CSARAPGGSNYGYTF
TRBJ1-1 | TRBV7-9 | few | TRBD1 | TGTGCCATCGCCAGGGGGCAAGGTGAAGCTTTCTTT | CAIARGQGEAFF
TRBJ1-1 | TRBV29-1 | many | - | TGCAGCGTACGGAGGGGTACAGGGAGAGGGACTGAAGCTTTCTTT | CSVRRGTGRGTEAFF
TRBJ2-4 | TRBV7-2 | - | TRBD2 | TGTGCCAGCAGCTTAAGCGGGAGGGCCATTCAGTACTTC | CASSLSGRAIQYF
TRBJ2-1 | TRBV6-2/TRBV6-3 | few | TRBD2 | TGTGCCAGCAGCCCAGCGGGAGGGCGGTCTAATGAGCAGTTCTTC | CASSPAGGRSNEQFF
TRBJ1-2 | TRBV5-1 | many | - | TGCGCCAGCAGCTTTGACCCGGTATCCTATGGCTACACCTTC | CASSFDPVSYGYTF
TRBJ1-3 | TRBV2 | once | - | TGTGCCAGCAGGGACGGTGGAAACACCATATATTTT | CASRDGGNTIYF
TRBJ1-2 | TRBV7-6 | - | - | TGTGCCAGCAGCTTAGGTCAGGACTCTAACTATGGCTACACCTTC | CASSLGQDSNYGYTF
TRBJ2-1 | TRBV10-3 | - | TRBD1 | TGTGCCACCAGACAGGGTGGTGAGCAGTTCTTC | CATRQGGEQFF
TRBJ1-1 | TRBV29-1 | - | - | TGCAGCGTTGAAGACGGACTCAGGAGGAACGCTGAAGCGTTCTTT | CSVEDGLRRNAEAFF
TRBJ1-6 | TRBV7-2 | - | - | TGTGCCAGCAGCTTACAACAGGATGGGTCACCCCTCCACTTT | CASSLQQDGSPLHF
TRBJ1-6 | TRBV6-5 | - | - | TGTGCCAGCAGTCCCTCGAGCCATTCACCCCTCCACTTT | CASSPSSHSPLHF
TRBJ1-2 | TRBV19 | - | TRBD1 | TGTGCCAGTAGTAGAGGGACAGACATATGCACCTTC | CASSRGTDICTF